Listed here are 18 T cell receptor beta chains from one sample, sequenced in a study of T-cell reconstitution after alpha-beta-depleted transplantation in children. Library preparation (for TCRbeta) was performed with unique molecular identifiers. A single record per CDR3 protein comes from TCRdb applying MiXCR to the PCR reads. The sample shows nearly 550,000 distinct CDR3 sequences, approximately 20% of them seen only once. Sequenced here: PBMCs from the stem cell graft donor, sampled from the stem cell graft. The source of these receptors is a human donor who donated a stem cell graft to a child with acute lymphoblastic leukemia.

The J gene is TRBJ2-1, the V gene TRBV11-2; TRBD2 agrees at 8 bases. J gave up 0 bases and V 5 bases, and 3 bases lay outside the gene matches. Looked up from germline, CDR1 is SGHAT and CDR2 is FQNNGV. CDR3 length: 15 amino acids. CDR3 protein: CASSTGRVSYNEQFF. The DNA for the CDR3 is TGTGCCAGCAGCACCGGGAGGGTCTCCTACAATGAGCAGTTCTTC.

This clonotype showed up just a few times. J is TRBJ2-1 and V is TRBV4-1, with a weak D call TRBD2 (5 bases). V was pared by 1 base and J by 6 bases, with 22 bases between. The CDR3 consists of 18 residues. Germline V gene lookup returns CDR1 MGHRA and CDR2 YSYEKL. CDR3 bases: TGCGCCAGCAGCCAAGGACCGCTTCCGGGGTTGATCGGCAATGAGCAGTTCTTC. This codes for CASSQGPLPGLIGNEQFF.

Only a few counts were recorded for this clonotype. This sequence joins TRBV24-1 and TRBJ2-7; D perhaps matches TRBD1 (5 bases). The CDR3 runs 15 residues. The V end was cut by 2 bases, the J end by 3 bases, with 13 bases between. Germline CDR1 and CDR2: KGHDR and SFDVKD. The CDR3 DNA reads TGTGCCACCAGTGATTCGAGACAGTCGATCTACGAGCAGTACTTC. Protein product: CATSDSRQSIYEQYF.

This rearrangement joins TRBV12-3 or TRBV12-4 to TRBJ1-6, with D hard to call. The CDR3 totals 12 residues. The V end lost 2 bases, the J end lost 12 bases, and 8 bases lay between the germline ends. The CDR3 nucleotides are TGTGCCAGCAGTTTAAGGAGGGAACCCCTCCACTTT. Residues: CASSLRREPLHF.

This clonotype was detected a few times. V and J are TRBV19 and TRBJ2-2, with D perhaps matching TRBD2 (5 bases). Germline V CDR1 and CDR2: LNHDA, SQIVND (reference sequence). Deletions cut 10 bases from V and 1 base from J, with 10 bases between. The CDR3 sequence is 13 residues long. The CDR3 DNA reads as TGTGCCACCGAAGGGAGGAACACCGGGGAGCTGTTTTTT. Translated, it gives CATEGRNTGELFF.

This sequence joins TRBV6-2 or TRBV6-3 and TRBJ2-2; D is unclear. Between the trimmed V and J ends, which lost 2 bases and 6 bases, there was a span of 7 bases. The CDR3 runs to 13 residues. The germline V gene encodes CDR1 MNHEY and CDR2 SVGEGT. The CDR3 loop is CASSYDVPGELFF. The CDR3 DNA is TGTGCCAGCAGTTACGACGTACCCGGGGAGCTGTTTTTT.

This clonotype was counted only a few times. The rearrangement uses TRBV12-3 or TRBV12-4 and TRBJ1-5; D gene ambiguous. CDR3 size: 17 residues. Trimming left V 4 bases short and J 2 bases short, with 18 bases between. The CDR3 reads CASSSSPGRFGNQPQHF. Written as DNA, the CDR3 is TGTGCCAGCAGTTCCTCTCCCGGGAGGTTCGGCAATCAGCCCCAGCATTTT.

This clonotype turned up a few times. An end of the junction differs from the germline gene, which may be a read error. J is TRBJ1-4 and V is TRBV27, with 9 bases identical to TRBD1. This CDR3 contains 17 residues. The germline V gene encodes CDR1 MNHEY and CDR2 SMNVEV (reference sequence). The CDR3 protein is CASSHGQGLEVNQKLFF. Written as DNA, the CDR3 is TGTGCCAGCAGTCATGGACAGGGGCTGGAAGTTAATCAAAAACTGTTTTTT.

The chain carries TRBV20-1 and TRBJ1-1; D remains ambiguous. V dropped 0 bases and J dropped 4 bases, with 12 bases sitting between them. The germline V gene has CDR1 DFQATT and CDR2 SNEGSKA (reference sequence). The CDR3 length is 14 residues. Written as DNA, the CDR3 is TGCAGTGCTAGAGATTGGACCTACTCCACTGAAGCTTTCTTT. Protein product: CSARDWTYSTEAFF.

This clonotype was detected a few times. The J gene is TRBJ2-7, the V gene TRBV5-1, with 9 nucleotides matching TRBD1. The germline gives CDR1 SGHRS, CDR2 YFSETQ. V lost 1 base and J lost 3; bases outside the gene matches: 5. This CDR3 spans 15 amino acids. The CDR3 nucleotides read TGCGCCAGCAGCTTGATACCGGGACAGGGCTACGAGCAGTACTTC. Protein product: CASSLIPGQGYEQYF. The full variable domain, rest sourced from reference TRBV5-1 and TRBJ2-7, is KAGVTQTPRYLIKTRGQQVTLSCSPISGHRSVSWYQQTPGQGLQFLFEYFSETQRNKGNFPGRFSGRQFSNSRSEMNVSTLELGDSALYLCASSLIPGQGYEQYFGPGTRLTVT.

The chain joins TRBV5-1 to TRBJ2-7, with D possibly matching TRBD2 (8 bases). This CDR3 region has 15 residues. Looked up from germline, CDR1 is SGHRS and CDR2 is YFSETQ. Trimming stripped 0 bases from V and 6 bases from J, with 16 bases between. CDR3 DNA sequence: TGCGCCAGCAGCTTGGAGGGGGCGGGAGGCCGCGAGCAGTACTTC. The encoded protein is CASSLEGAGGREQYF. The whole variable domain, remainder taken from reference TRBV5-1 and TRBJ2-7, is KAGVTQTPRYLIKTRGQQVTLSCSPISGHRSVSWYQQTPGQGLQFLFEYFSETQRNKGNFPGRFSGRQFSNSRSEMNVSTLELGDSALYLCASSLEGAGGREQYFGPGTRLTVT.

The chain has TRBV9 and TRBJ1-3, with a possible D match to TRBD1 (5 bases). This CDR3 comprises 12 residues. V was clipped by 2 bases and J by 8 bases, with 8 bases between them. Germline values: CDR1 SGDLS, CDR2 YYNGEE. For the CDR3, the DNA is TGTGCCAGCAGCGTGCAGGGAGACACCATATATTTT. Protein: CASSVQGDTIYF.

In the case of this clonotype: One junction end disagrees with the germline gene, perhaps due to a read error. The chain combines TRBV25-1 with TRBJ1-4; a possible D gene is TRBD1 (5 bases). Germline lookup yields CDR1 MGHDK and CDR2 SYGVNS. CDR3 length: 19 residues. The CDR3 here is CASSTPTVGFETTYEKLFF. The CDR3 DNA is TGTGCCAGCAGTACTCCGACAGTCGGTTTCGAAACAACTTATGAAAAACTGTTTTTT.

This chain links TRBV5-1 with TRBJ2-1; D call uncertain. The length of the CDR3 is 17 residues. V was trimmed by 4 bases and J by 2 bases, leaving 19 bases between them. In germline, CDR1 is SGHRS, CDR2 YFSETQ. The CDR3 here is CASSPLGDGPAYNEQFF. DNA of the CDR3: TGCGCCAGCAGCCCGTTGGGTGACGGTCCGGCCTACAATGAGCAGTTCTTC.

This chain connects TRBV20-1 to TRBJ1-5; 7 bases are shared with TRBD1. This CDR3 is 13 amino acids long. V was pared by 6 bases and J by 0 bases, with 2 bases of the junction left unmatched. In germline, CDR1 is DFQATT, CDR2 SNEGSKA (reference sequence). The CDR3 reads CSAGQHSNQPQHF. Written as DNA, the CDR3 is TGCAGTGCGGGACAGCATAGCAATCAGCCCCAGCATTTT.

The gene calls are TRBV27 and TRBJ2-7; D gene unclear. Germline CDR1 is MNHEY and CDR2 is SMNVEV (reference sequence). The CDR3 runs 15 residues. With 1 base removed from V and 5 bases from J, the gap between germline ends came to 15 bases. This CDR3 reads CASSLYGRSTHEQYF. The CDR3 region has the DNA TGTGCCAGCAGTTTATACGGGCGGTCGACCCACGAGCAGTACTTC.

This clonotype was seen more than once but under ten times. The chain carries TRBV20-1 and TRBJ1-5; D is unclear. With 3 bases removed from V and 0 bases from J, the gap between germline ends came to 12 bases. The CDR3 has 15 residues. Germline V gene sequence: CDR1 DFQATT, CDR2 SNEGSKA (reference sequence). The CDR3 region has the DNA TGCAGTGCTAGTTACAGCCCTAATAGCAATCAGCCCCAGCATTTT. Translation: CSASYSPNSNQPQHF.

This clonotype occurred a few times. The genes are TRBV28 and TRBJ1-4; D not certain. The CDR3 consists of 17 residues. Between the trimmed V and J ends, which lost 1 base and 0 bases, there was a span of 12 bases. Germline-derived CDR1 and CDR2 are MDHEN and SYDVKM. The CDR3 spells CASSLLRAPSTNEKLFF. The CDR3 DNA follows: TGTGCCAGCAGTTTATTGAGAGCGCCGTCAACTAATGAAAAACTGTTTTTT.